This TCR beta chain was captured by sequencing in a study of CD8+CD57+ T cells in acquired aplastic anemia. In the study overall: Sorted CD4+ and CD8+ cells yielded around 3 ug of DNA on average.

The study's findings and limits: Patients and controls shared just under 30 CD8+ CDR3 sequences, highly expressed in patients. Simpson's diversity of CD8+ cells was not significantly different in patients compared with controls.

The CDR3 is 14 amino acids. Germline V lookup: CDR1 SGHAT, CDR2 FQDESV (reference sequence). V lost 5 bases and J lost 5; bases outside the gene matches: 8. This clonotype has at least ten counts. No antigen is known for it. Genomic DNA, serving as template, underwent TCR beta VDJ and CDR3 profiling. TCRdb reanalysed the reads using MiXCR and keeps one entry per CDR3 protein. The sample contains approximately 190,000 distinct CDR3 sequences, roughly 64% of which appear only once. Sequenced sample: sorted CD4+, CD8+, or CD8+CD57+ T cells (not recorded which) from PBMCs. This sequence joins TRBV11-1 and TRBJ1-1; 7 bases are a match to TRBD1. The clonotype originates from a human donor with severe aplastic anemia or a healthy control (not recorded which). In nucleotides, the CDR3 is TGTGCCAGCAGCATCACAGGGGAGGGGACTGAAGCTTTCTTT. This codes for CASSITGEGTEAFF.